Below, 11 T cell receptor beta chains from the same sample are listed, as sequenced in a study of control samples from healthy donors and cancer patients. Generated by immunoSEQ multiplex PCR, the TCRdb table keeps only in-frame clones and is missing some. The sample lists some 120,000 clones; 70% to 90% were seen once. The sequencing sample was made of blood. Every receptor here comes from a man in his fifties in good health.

CDR3 in amino acids: CASSLAPGGGPFEQFF. The CDR3, as DNA: TGTGCCAGCAGCTTGGCCCCTGGCGGGGGGCCATTCGAGCAGTTCTTC. This rearrangement joins TRBV5-6 to TRBJ2-1; 8 bases map to TRBD2. CDR1 and CDR2 from the germline V gene are SGHDT and YYEEEE. The CDR3 is 16 amino acids. V lost 0 bases, J lost 10 bases, and 12 bases stayed unmatched.

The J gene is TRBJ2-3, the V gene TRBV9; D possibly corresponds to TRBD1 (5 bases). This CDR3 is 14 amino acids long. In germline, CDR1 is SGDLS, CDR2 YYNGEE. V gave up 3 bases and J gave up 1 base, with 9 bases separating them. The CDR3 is CASSAEGGTDTQYF. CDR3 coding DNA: TGTGCCAGCAGCGCCGAAGGGGGCACAGATACGCAGTATTTT. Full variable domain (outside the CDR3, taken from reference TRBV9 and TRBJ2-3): DSGVTQTPKHLITATGQRVTLRCSPRSGDLSVYWYQQSLDQGLQFLIQYYNGEERAKGNILERFSAQQFPDLHSELNLSSLELGDSALYFCASSAEGGTDTQYFGPGTRLTVL.

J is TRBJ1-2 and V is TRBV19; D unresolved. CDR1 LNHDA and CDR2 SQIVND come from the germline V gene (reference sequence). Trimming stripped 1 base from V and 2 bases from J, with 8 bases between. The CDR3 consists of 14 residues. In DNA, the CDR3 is TGTGCCAGTAGTATAGGGGTCCGAAACTATGGCTACACCTTC. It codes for CASSIGVRNYGYTF.

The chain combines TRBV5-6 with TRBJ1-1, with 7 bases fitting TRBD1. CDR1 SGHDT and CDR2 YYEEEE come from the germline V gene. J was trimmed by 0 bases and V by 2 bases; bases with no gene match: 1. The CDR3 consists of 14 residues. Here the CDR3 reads CASSLTGVNTEAFF. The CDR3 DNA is TGTGCCAGCAGCTTAACAGGGGTGAACACTGAAGCTTTCTTT.

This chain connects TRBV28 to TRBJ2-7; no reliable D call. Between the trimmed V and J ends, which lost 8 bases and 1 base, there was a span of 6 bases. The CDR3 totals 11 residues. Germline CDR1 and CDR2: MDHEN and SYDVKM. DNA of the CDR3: TGTGCCAGCCACAGTTCCTACGAGCAGTACTTC. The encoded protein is CASHSSYEQYF.

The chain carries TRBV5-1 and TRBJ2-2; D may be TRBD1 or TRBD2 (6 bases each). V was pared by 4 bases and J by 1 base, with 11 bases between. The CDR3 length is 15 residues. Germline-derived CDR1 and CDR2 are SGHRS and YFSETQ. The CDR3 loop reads CASSKGGQNTGELFF. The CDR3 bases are TGCGCCAGCAGCAAGGGGGGACAGAACACCGGGGAGCTGTTTTTT.

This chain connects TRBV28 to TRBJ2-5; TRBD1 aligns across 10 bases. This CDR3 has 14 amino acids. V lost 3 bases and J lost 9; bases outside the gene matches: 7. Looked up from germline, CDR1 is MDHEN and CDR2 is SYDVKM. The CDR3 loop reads CASSLWGQGMAQYF. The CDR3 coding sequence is TGTGCCAGCAGTTTGTGGGGACAGGGGATGGCCCAGTACTTC.

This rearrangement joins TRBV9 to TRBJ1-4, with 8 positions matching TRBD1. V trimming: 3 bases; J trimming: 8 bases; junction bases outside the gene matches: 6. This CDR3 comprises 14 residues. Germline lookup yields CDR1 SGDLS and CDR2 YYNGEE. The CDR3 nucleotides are TGTGCCAGCAGCGCGACAGGGGTTTCCGAAAAACTGTTTTTT. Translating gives CASSATGVSEKLFF.

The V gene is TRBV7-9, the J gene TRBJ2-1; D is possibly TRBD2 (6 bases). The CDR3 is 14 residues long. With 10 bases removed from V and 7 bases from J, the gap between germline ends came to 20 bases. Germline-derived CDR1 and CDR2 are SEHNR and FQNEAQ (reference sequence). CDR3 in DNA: TGTGCCACCGCGCAAACGGGGGTAGGGAATGAGCAGTTCTTC. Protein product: CATAQTGVGNEQFF.

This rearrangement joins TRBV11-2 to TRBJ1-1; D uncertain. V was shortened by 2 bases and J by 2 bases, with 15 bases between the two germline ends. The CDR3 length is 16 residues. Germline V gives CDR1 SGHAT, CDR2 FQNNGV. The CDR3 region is CASSLSWVRVNTEAFF. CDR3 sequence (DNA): TGTGCCAGCAGCTTAAGTTGGGTGAGGGTAAACACTGAAGCTTTCTTT.

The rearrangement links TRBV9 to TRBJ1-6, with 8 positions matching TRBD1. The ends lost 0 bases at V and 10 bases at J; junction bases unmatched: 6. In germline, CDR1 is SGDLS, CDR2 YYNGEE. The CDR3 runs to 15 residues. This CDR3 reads CASSVETGGGSPLHF. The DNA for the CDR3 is TGTGCCAGCAGCGTAGAAACAGGGGGAGGCTCACCCCTCCACTTT.